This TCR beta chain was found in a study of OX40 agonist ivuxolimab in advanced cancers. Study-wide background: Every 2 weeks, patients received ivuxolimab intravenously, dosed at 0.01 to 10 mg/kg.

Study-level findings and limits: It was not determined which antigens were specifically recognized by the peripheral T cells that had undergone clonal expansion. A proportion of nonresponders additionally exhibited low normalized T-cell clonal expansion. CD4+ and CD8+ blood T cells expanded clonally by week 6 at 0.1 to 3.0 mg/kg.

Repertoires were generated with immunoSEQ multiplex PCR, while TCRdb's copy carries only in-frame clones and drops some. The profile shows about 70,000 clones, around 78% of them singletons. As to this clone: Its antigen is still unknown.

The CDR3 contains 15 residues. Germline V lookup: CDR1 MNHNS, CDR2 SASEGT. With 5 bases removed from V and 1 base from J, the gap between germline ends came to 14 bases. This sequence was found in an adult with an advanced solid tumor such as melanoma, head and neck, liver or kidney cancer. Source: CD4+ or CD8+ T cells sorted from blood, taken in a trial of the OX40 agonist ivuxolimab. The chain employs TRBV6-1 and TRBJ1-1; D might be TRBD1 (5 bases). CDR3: CASSPGSNRNTEAFF. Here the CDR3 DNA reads TGTGCCAGCAGTCCAGGGTCAAATAGGAACACTGAAGCTTTCTTT.